This T cell receptor beta chain is from a study of T-cell memory formation after mild COVID-19. Looking at the study overall: There were largely donor-specific TCR clusters.

A few counts support this clonotype. No antigen is known for it. Findings of the study overall: Cross-reactive memory appears to have joined, as suggested by some responding clones showing up in pre-infection memory. Clones that contracted from day 15 to 85 had balanced CD4/CD8; later expanders were CD4+ biased.

TCRalpha and TCRbeta libraries used 5'RACE with constant-segment primers and UMIs. TCRdb redid the calling of the 5' RACE reads with MiXCR, one entry per CDR3 protein. Of about 140,000 distinct CDR3 sequences in the sample, less than 25% were seen once. Germline assignment: CDR1 GTSNPN and CDR2 SVGIG (reference sequence). This CDR3 region has 16 residues. With 3 bases clipped from V and 2 bases from J, the junction kept 6 bases outside the gene matches. The sequencing input was PBMCs or a T cell subset sorted from them (not recorded which). The chain is built from TRBV30 and TRBJ2-3, with 12 nucleotides matching TRBD2. The TCR sequence derives from an adult woman who had mild COVID-19 (a few samples of this study predate the infection). Cell type and time point are not known. The CDR3 region is CAWSAGLAGLTDTQYF. DNA for the CDR3: TGTGCCTGGAGCGCAGGACTAGCGGGGCTCACAGATACGCAGTATTTT.